This entry lists 9 T cell receptor beta chains sequenced from one sample in a study of blood T cell repertoires in COVID-19. The table came from immunoSEQ multiplex PCR; TCRdb's copy has only in-frame clones and leaves some out. The repertoire holds fewer than 450,000 clones, with 88% as singletons. Sequenced input: peripheral blood. Every receptor here comes from a woman in her 70s with COVID-19, enrolled during active disease.

The rearrangement links TRBV10-3 to TRBJ1-2, with a weak D call TRBD1 (6 bases). Germline V gene data show CDR1 as ENHRY and CDR2 as SYGVKD. The CDR3 consists of 13 residues. Between the trimmed V and J ends, which lost 8 bases and 2 bases, there was a span of 12 bases. The CDR3 is CAISGDMNYGYTF. The DNA of the CDR3 is TGTGCCATCTCAGGGGACATGAACTATGGCTACACCTTC.

The chain combines TRBV10-3 with TRBJ1-1; unclear D gene. The V and J ends lost 2 bases and 1 base respectively, with 5 bases between them. CDR3 length equals 13 residues. Germline lookup yields CDR1 ENHRY and CDR2 SYGVKD. The CDR3 loop reads CAISEVENTEAFF. The DNA of the CDR3 is TGTGCCATCAGTGAGGTAGAGAACACTGAAGCTTTCTTT.

The chain has TRBV10-2 and TRBJ1-2, with 8 bases aligning to TRBD1. The CDR3 has 12 amino acids. Looked up from germline, CDR1 is WSHSY and CDR2 is SAAADI. V lost 5 bases, J lost 5 bases, and 1 base stayed unmatched. The CDR3, as DNA: TGCGCCAGCAGTACAGGGGGGTATGGCTACACCTTC. Amino acid sequence: CASSTGGYGYTF.

The chain recombines TRBV9 with TRBJ1-1; maybe TRBD1 (5 bases). V was clipped by 2 bases and J by 2 bases, with 16 bases between them. This CDR3 spans 16 amino acids. Germline assignment: CDR1 SGDLS and CDR2 YYNGEE. The CDR3 reads CASSVSGQGRNTEAFF. The CDR3 nucleotides read TGTGCCAGCAGCGTGTCTGGGCAGGGCCGAAACACTGAAGCTTTCTTT.

The chain uses TRBV4-1 and TRBJ1-2, with D unclear. The CDR3 sequence is 15 residues long. Looked up from germline, CDR1 is MGHRA and CDR2 is YSYEKL. V dropped 1 base and J dropped 4 bases, with 13 bases sitting between them. CDR3 nucleotide sequence: TGCGCCAGCAGCCAAGTGCCAAACGACTCCTATGGCTACACCTTC. Residues: CASSQVPNDSYGYTF.

This chain links TRBV9 with TRBJ1-1; 10 nucleotides match TRBD1. Germline assignment: CDR1 SGDLS and CDR2 YYNGEE. The CDR3 spans 13 residues. V shed 3 bases and J 5 bases; nucleotides not matched to a gene: 1. This CDR3 reads CASSGTGGTEAFF. The CDR3 DNA reads as TGTGCCAGCAGCGGGACAGGGGGTACTGAAGCTTTCTTT.

The chain uses TRBV7-5 and TRBJ2-4; the D call in the table, TRBD1, was not verified against the DNA. TRBV7-5 is shown as a pseudogene. The CDR3 is 16 amino acids. The CDR3 loop is CARSPIPDRAKNIQYF. In nucleotides, the CDR3 is TGTGCCAGAAGCCCTATCCCGGACAGAGCCAAAAACATTCAGTACTTC.

This chain joins TRBV19 and TRBJ1-5; no firm D call. Germline CDR1 LNHDA, CDR2 SQIVND (reference sequence). The CDR3 is 15 amino acids. The ends were cut back, 3 bases at V and 7 bases at J, with 16 bases in the middle. The CDR3 DNA is TGTGCCAGTAGTATGGGTACCGAGGCTGGACAGCCCCAGCATTTT. It codes for CASSMGTEAGQPQHF.

The chain is built from TRBV28 and TRBJ2-7; tentatively, D is TRBD1 (6 bases). The CDR3 is made up of 18 amino acids. The V gene lost 4 bases and the J gene lost 0 bases, with 22 bases spanning the gap. Germline V CDR1 and CDR2: MDHEN, SYDVKM. Written as DNA, the CDR3 is TGTGCCAGCAGTTCCCATTTTATCCCAGGGGTTTTCTCCTACGAGCAGTACTTC. It codes for CASSSHFIPGVFSYEQYF.